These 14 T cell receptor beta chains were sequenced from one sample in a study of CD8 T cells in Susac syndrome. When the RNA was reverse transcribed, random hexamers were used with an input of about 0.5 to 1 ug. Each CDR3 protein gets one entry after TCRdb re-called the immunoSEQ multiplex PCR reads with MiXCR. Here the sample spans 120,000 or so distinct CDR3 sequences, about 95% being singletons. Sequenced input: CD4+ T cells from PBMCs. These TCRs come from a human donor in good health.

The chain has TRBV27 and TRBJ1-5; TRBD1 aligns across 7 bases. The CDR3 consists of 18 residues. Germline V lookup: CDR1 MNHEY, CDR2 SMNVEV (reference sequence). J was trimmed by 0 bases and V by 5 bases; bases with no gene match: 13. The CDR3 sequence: CASSPRTGLGYSNQPQHF. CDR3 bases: TGTGCCAGCAGTCCGAGGACAGGCCTCGGGTATAGCAATCAGCCCCAGCATTTT.

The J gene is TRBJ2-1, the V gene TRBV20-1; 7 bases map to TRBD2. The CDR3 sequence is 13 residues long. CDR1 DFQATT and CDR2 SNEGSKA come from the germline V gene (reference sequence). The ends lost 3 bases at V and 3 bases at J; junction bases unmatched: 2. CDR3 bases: TGCAGTGCTAGCGGGAGGAGCTACAATGAGCAGTTCTTC. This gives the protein CSASGRSYNEQFF.

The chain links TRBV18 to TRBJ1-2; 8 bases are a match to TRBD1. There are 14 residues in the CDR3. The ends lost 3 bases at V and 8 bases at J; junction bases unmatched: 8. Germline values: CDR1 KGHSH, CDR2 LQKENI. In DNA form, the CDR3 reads TGTGCCAGCTCACCTGGACAGGGTAGGATGGGCTACACCTTC. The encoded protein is CASSPGQGRMGYTF.

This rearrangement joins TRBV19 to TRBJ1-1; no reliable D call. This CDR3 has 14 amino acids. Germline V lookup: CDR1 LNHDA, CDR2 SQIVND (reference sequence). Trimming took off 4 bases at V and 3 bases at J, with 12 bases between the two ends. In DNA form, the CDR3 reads TGTGCCAGTAGTACCTCCGGGAGAGACACTGAAGCTTTCTTT. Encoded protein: CASSTSGRDTEAFF.

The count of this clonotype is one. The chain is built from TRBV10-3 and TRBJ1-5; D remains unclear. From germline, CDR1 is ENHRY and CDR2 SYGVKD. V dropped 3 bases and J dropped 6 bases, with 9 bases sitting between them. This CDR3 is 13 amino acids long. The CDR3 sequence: CAISELGSQPQHF. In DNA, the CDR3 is TGTGCCATCAGTGAACTGGGGAGTCAGCCCCAGCATTTT.

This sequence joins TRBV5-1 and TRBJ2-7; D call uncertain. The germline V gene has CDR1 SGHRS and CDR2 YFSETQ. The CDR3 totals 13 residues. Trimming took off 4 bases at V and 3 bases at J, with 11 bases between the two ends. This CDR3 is CASSSRADYEQYF. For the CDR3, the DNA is TGCGCCAGCAGCAGCCGGGCCGACTACGAGCAGTACTTC.

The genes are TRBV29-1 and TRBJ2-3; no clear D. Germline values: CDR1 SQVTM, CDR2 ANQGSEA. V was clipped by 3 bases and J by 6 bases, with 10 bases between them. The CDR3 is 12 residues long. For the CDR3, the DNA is TGCAGCGTTGAGGGTAGTGACGATACGCAGTATTTT. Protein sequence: CSVEGSDDTQYF.

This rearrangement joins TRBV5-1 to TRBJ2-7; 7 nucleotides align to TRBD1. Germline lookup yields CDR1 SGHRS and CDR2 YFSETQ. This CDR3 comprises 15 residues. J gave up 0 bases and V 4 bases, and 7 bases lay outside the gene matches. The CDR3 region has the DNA TGCGCCAGCAGCCATGGGACAGCCGCCTCCTACGAGCAGTACTTC. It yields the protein CASSHGTAASYEQYF.

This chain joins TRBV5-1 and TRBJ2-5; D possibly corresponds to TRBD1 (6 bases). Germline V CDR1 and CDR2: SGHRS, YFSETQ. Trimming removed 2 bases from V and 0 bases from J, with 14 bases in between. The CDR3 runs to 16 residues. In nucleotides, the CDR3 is TGCGCCAGCAGCTTAACTATACAGGGATACCAAGAGACCCAGTACTTC. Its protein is CASSLTIQGYQETQYF. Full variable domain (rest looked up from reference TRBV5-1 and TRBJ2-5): KAGVTQTPRYLIKTRGQQVTLSCSPISGHRSVSWYQQTPGQGLQFLFEYFSETQRNKGNFPGRFSGRQFSNSRSEMNVSTLELGDSALYLCASSLTIQGYQETQYFGPGTRLLVL.

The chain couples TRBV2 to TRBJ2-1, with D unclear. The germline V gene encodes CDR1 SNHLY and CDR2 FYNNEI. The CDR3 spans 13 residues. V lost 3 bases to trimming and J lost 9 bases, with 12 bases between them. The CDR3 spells CASSETELSEQFF. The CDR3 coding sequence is TGTGCCAGCAGTGAGACGGAGCTTAGTGAGCAGTTCTTC.

The CDR3 nucleotides read TGTGCCAGCAGGCGGGAGGCTAGCACAGATACGCAGTATTTT. Its translation is CASRREASTDTQYF. The gene calls are TRBV6-1 and TRBJ2-3; 8 bases are a match to TRBD2. V dropped 6 bases and J dropped 0; count of bases not matched to a gene: 2. The CDR3 has 14 residues. Germline CDR1 reads MNHNS; CDR2 reads SASEGT.

CDR3 sequence (DNA): TGTGCCAGCAGTTACCTCGGGACTAGCGGGAGACAGCAGTTCTTC. Residues: CASSYLGTSGRQQFF. The V and J genes are TRBV12-3 or TRBV12-4 and TRBJ2-1, with 14 positions matching TRBD2. The V gene end was trimmed by 4 bases and the J gene end by 11 bases; junction bases not matched to a gene: 7. The CDR3 has 15 amino acids.

CDR3 DNA: TGTGCCAGCAGCTTATTGAAGGGCGGCACAGATACGCAGTATTTT. Its translation: CASSLLKGGTDTQYF. The chain joins TRBV7-9 to TRBJ2-3; no clear D gene. This CDR3 spans 15 amino acids. Between the trimmed V and J ends, which lost 2 bases and 1 base, there was a span of 10 bases. Germline-derived CDR1 and CDR2 are SEHNR and FQNEAQ (reference sequence). The whole variable domain, remainder taken from reference TRBV7-9 and TRBJ2-3, is DTGVSQNPRHKITKRGQNVTFRCDPISEHNRLYWYRQTLGQGPEFLTYFQNEAQLEKSRLLSDRFSAERPKGSFSTLEIQRTEQGDSAMYLCASSLLKGGTDTQYFGPGTRLTVL.

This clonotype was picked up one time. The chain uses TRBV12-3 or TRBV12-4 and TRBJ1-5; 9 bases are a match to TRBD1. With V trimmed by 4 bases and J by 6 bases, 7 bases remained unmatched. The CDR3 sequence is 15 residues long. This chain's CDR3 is CASSSGTGRAQPQHF. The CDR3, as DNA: TGTGCCAGCAGTTCCGGGACAGGGAGGGCTCAGCCCCAGCATTTT.